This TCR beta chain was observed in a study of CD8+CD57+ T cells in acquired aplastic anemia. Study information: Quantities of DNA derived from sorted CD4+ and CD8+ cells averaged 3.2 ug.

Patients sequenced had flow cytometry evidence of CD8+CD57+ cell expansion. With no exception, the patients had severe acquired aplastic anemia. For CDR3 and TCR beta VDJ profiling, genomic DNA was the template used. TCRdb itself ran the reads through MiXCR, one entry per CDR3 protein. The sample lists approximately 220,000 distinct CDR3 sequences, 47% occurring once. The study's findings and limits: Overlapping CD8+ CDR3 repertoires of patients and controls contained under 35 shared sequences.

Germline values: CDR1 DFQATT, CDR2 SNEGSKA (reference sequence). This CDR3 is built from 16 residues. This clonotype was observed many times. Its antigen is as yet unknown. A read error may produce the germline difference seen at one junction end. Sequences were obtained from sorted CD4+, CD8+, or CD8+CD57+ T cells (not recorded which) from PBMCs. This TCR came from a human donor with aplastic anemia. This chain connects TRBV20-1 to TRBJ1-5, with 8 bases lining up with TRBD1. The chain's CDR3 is CSARAGRGQENPPQHF. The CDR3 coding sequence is TGCAGTGCTAGAGCCGGTAGGGGACAGGAAAATCCGCCCCAGCATTTT.